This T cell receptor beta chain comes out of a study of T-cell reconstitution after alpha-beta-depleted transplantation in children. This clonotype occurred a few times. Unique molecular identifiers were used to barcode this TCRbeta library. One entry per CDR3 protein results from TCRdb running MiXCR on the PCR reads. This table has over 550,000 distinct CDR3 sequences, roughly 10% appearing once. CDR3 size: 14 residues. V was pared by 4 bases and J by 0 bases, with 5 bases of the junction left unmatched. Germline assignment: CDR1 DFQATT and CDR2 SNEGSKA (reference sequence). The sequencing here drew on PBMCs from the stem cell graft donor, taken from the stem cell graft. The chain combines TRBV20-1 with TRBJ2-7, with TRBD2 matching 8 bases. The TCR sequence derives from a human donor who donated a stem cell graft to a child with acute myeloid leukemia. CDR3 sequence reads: CSAKPSGSSYEQYF. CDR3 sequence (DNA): TGCAGTGCTAAGCCCAGCGGGAGCTCCTACGAGCAGTACTTC.